This T cell receptor (beta chain) was observed in a study of cytomegalovirus exposure and HLA in healthy donors. Germline values: CDR1 ENHRY, CDR2 SYGVKD. V lost 5 bases to trimming and J lost 2 bases, with 10 bases between them. CDR3 length: 13 amino acids. Notes on this clone: Its antigen is as yet unknown.

Study conclusions and caveats: For TCR beta chains, V- and J-gene trimming was later linked to a missense DCLRE1C variant. A later analysis revealed that TCR association rates differed between HLA loci, peaking at DRB1 and bottoming out at HLA-C. Common viral pathogens seemed, in a later analysis, to connect with several of the most significant clusters. TRBV6-2, TRBV6-3 and some other V segments were excluded as indistinguishable.

In the PCR, 60 Vbeta and 13 Jbeta primers were used. Assay used: immunoSEQ multiplex PCR; TCRdb lists only in-frame clones, some missing. In the table there are approximately 180,000 clones, 81% of which are singletons. The rearrangement links TRBV10-3 to TRBJ2-7, with unresolved D. The TCR was taken from a man between 18 and 35 years old in good health and CMV-seronegative. Sequenced sample: PBMCs. The CDR3 loop is CAISTSRTYEQYF. The CDR3 DNA follows: TGTGCCATCAGTACGTCGAGGACCTACGAGCAGTACTTC.